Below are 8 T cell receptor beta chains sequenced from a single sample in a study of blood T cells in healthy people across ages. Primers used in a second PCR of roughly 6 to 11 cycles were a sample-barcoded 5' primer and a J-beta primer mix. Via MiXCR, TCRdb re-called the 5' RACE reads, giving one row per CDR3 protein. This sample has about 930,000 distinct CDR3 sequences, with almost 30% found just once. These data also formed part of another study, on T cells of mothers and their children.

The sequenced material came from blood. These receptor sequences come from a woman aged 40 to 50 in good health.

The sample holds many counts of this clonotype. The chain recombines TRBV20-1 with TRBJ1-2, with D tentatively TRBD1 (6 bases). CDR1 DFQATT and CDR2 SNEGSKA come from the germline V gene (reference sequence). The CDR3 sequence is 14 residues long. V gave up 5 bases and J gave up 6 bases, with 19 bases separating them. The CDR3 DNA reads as TGCAGTGCTCTCAATAAGCGGGGGGCTAATGGCTACACCTTC. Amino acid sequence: CSALNKRGANGYTF.

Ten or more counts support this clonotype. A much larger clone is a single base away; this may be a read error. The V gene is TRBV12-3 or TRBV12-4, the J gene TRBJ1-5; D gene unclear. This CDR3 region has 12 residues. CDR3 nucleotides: TGTGCCAGCAGCTTAGATCGCCAGCCCCAGCATTTT. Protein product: CASSLDRQPQHF.

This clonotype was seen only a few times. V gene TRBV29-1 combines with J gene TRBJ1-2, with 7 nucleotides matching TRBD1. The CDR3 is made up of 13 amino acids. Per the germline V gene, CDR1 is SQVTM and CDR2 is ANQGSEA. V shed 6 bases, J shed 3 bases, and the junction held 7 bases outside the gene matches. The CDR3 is CSVQPGTDYGYTF. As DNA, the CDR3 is TGCAGCGTGCAACCCGGGACAGACTATGGCTACACCTTC.

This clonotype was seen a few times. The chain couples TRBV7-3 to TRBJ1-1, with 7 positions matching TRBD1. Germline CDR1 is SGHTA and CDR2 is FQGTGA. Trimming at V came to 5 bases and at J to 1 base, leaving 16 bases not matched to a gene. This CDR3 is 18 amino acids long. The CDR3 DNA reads TGTGCCAGCAGCACAACGACGTACGGGACAGCAGCGAACACTGAAGCTTTCTTT. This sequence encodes CASSTTTYGTAANTEAFF.

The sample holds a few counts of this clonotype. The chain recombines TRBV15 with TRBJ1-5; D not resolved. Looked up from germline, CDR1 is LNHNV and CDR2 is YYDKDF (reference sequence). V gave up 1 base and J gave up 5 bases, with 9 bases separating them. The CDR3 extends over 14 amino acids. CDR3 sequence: CATSRGEEDQPQHF. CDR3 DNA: TGTGCCACCAGCAGAGGAGAGGAGGATCAGCCCCAGCATTTT.

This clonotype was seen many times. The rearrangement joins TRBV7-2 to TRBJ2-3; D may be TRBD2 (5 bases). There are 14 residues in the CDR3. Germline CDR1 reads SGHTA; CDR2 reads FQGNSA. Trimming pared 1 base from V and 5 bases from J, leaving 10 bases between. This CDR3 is CASSLDRGEDTQYF. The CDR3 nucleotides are TGTGCCAGCAGCTTAGACCGGGGTGAAGATACGCAGTATTTT.

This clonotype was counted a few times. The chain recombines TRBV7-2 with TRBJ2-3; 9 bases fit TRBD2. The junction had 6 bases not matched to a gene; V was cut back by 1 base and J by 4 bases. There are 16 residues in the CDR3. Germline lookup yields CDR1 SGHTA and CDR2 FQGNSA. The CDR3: CASSLVASGDADTQYF. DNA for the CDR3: TGTGCCAGCAGCTTAGTGGCTAGCGGGGACGCAGATACGCAGTATTTT.

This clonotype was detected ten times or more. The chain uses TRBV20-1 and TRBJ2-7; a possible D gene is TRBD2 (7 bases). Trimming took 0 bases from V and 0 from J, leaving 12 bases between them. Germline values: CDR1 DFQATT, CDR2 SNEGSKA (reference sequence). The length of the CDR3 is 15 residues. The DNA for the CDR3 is TGCAGTGCTAGAGATACCGGGGGGCCCTCCTACGAGCAGTACTTC. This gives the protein CSARDTGGPSYEQYF.